These 17 T cell receptor beta chains originate from one sample sequenced in a study of T cell repertoires in cytomegalovirus infection. TCRdb ran MiXCR on the reads and lists one entry per CDR3 protein. The repertoire holds 900,000 to 950,000 distinct CDR3 sequences, with about 33% as singletons. Their antigen targets remain unknown. The input for sequencing was cultured CD8+ T cells from PBMCs, taken from culture after CMV antigen stimulation. The receptors stem from a human donor in good health (CMV status not recorded). Some clones in this sample may be carry-over from other donors' samples.

The chain links TRBV27 to TRBJ2-3, with D possibly matching TRBD2 (5 bases). Germline V gene sequence: CDR1 MNHEY, CDR2 SMNVEV (reference sequence). This CDR3 is 14 amino acids long. Trimming removed 6 bases at V and 6 bases at J, with 16 bases between. The CDR3 protein is CASSSDFLVDTQYF. The CDR3 DNA follows: TGTGCCAGCAGCTCGGACTTCCTTGTGGATACGCAGTATTTT.

V and J are TRBV12-3 or TRBV12-4 and TRBJ1-3, with D unresolved. This CDR3 has 14 residues. Trimming cost V 2 bases and J 4 bases, with 9 bases left between them. CDR3 loop: CASSLYLGGNTIYF. Here the CDR3 DNA reads TGTGCCAGCAGTTTATATCTCGGGGGAAACACCATATATTTT.

The V gene is TRBV19, the J gene TRBJ1-5; D is uncertain. CDR1 and CDR2 from the germline V gene are LNHDA and SQIVND (reference sequence). Between the trimmed V and J ends, which lost 6 bases and 2 bases, there was a span of 17 bases. This CDR3 spans 16 amino acids. The CDR3 region is CASSYRSQLRNQPQHF. The CDR3 DNA follows: TGTGCCAGTAGCTATCGGAGTCAACTACGCAATCAGCCCCAGCATTTT.

There are many counts of this clonotype. The rearrangement joins TRBV7-6 to TRBJ2-2; D is possibly TRBD2 (5 bases). Germline V lookup: CDR1 SGHVS, CDR2 FNYEAQ. The CDR3 length is 13 residues. Trimming took off 5 bases at V and 6 bases at J, with 10 bases between the two ends. In DNA form, the CDR3 reads TGTGCCAGCAGCCAAGGGAGAGCCGGGGAGCTGTTTTTT. It translates to CASSQGRAGELFF. The variable domain in full, completed from reference TRBV7-6 and TRBJ2-2, reads GAGVSQSPRYKVTKRGQDVALRCDPISGHVSLYWYRQALGQGPEFLTYFNYEAQQDKSGLPNDRFSAERPEGSISTLTIQRTEQRDSAMYRCASSQGRAGELFFGEGSRLTVL.

This clonotype was recorded many times. V is TRBV20-1 and J is TRBJ1-6; 10 nucleotides line up with TRBD1. The CDR3 runs to 16 residues. Germline V gives CDR1 DFQATT, CDR2 SNEGSKA (reference sequence). V lost 5 bases and J lost 10; bases outside the gene matches: 14. CDR3 sequence: CSARRQGASRVSPLHF. The DNA of the CDR3 is TGCAGTGCTCGTCGACAGGGGGCGTCACGGGTCTCACCCCTCCACTTT.

This clonotype was detected only a few times. The chain joins TRBV5-1 to TRBJ1-1; tentatively, D is TRBD1 (5 bases). The CDR3 totals 15 residues. Trimming shortened V by 3 bases and J by 0 bases, and 12 bases separated the two germline ends. CDR1 is SGHRS and CDR2 is YFSETQ in the germline V gene. The DNA for the CDR3 is TGCGCCAGCAGCTCCGGGGAGGGGATGAACACTGAAGCTTTCTTT. It encodes CASSSGEGMNTEAFF.

The chain links TRBV2 to TRBJ2-1; D may be TRBD2 (5 bases). This CDR3 has 12 amino acids. V was shortened by 10 bases and J by 8 bases, with 15 bases between the two germline ends. Germline V gene sequence: CDR1 SNHLY, CDR2 FYNNEI. In DNA form, the CDR3 reads TGTGCCACCGAGGGAGAGTTCGATGAGCAGTTCTTC. It encodes CATEGEFDEQFF.

This clonotype was recorded at least ten times. The chain links TRBV4-1 to TRBJ2-3; D is ambiguous. The ends were cut back, 1 base at V and 3 bases at J, with 5 bases in the middle. Germline V gene sequence: CDR1 MGHRA, CDR2 YSYEKL. The CDR3 is made up of 13 amino acids. The CDR3: CASSQVATDTQYF. For the CDR3, the DNA is TGCGCCAGCAGCCAAGTTGCAACAGATACGCAGTATTTT.

This clonotype was detected only a few times. The chain combines TRBV11-2 with TRBJ2-3; D remains ambiguous. Trimming removed 4 bases at V and 2 bases at J, with 4 bases between. CDR1 SGHAT and CDR2 FQNNGV come from the germline V gene. This CDR3 region has 12 residues. CDR3 sequence (DNA): TGTGCCAGCAGCTGGGACACAGATACGCAGTATTTT. It codes for CASSWDTDTQYF.

V is TRBV11-3 and J is TRBJ1-1, with 9 positions matching TRBD1. V lost 5 bases to trimming and J lost 8 bases; unmatched junction nucleotides: 3. Germline V lookup: CDR1 SGHNT, CDR2 YENEEA. This CDR3 has 12 amino acids. CDR3: CASSTGTGEAFF. The CDR3 region has the DNA TGTGCCAGCAGCACCGGGACAGGGGAAGCTTTCTTT.

This clonotype was counted between two and nine times. The CDR3 bases are TGCAGTGCTATCGTCAGGGGGACCCTTTTTGGTTATGGCTACACCTTC. It specifies CSAIVRGTLFGYGYTF. This chain joins TRBV20-1 and TRBJ1-2; TRBD1 agrees at 7 bases. Germline V CDR1 and CDR2: DFQATT, SNEGSKA (reference sequence). V lost 4 bases, J lost 5 bases, and 16 bases stayed unmatched. The CDR3 has 16 amino acids.

The genes are TRBV27 and TRBJ1-5; the D is unclear. The germline V and J ends were trimmed by 0 bases and 0 bases, with 6 bases remaining between them. The CDR3 is made up of 15 amino acids. CDR1 is MNHEY, CDR2 SMNVEV, per germline (reference sequence). As DNA, the CDR3 is TGTGCCAGCAGTTTATCGATGGGTAGCAATCAGCCCCAGCATTTT. This sequence encodes CASSLSMGSNQPQHF.

The gene calls are TRBV5-6 and TRBJ1-1; D is undetermined. Trimming pared 4 bases from V and 7 bases from J, leaving 17 bases between. The CDR3 runs 14 residues. Germline lookup yields CDR1 SGHDT and CDR2 YYEEEE. The CDR3 loop is CASSTSGSLGEAFF. CDR3 nucleotide sequence: TGTGCCAGCAGCACCTCCGGGTCCCTGGGTGAAGCTTTCTTT.

This CDR3 is CASSLARELGYTF. The DNA for the CDR3 is TGTGCCAGCAGCCTTGCCCGGGAATTAGGCTACACCTTC. This chain links TRBV5-6 with TRBJ1-2; no clear D gene. Trimming took 4 bases from V and 8 from J, leaving 15 bases between them. The CDR3 runs 13 residues. Germline values: CDR1 SGHDT, CDR2 YYEEEE.

The rearrangement links TRBV27 to TRBJ1-1; 8 bases are shared with TRBD1. The trim removed 4 bases at V and 1 base at J, leaving 8 bases unmatched. CDR3 size: 16 residues. In germline, CDR1 is MNHEY, CDR2 SMNVEV (reference sequence). CDR3 bases: TGTGCCAGCAGTTCTCCCCACGACAGGGGGAACACTGAAGCTTTCTTT. Protein sequence: CASSSPHDRGNTEAFF.

CDR3 residues: CASSFPRVLFQTQYF. The CDR3 DNA reads as TGTGCCAGCAGCTTCCCCCGGGTCCTTTTTCAGACCCAGTACTTC. The genes are TRBV7-2 and TRBJ2-5; D gene uncertain. Germline V gives CDR1 SGHTA, CDR2 FQGNSA. The CDR3 length is 15 residues. V lost 3 bases and J lost 6, with 17 bases in between.

A single count supports this clonotype. This chain connects TRBV19 to TRBJ1-5, with no clear D. From germline, CDR1 is LNHDA and CDR2 SQIVND (reference sequence). The CDR3 has 15 residues. The ends were cut back, 4 bases at V and 1 base at J, with 11 bases in the middle. The CDR3 nucleotides are TGTGCCAGTAGTAACCACCGGTACAGCAATCAGCCCCAGCATTTT. Its protein is CASSNHRYSNQPQHF.